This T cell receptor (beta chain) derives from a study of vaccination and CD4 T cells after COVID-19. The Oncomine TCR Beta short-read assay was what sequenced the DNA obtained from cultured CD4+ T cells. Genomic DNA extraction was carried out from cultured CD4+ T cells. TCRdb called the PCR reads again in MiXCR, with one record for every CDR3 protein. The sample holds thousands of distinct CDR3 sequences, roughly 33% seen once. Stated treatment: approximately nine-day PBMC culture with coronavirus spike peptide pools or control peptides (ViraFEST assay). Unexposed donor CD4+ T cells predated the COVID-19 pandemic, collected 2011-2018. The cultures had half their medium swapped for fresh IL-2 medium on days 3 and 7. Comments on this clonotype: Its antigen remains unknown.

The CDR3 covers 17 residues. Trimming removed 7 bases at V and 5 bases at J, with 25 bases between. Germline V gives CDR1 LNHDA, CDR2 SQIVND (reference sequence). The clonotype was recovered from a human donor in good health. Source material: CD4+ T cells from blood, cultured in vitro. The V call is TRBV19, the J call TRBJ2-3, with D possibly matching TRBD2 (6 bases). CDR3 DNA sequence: TGTGCCAGTAAGGGTCTCGGCGCCCCGGGGGTGGGAGATACGCAGTATTTT. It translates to CASKGLGAPGVGDTQYF.